This T cell receptor beta chain appears in the sequencing data of a study of blood T cell repertoires in COVID-19. Looking at the study overall: The cDNA or gDNA used as material had been derived from T cells, B-cell-depleted T cells, or PBMCs.

The study drew participants aged about 18 to 90 years from under 30 US areas. Some clones are missing from TCRdb's copy, which holds only in-frame ones; the method was immunoSEQ multiplex PCR. The sample has over 200,000 clones, approximately 85% seen once. Deletions cut 0 bases from V and 3 bases from J, with 8 bases between. Looked up from germline, CDR1 is MNHEY and CDR2 is SVGAGI. CDR3 size: 14 residues. The chain carries TRBV6-5 and TRBJ1-2; tentatively, D is TRBD1 (5 bases). The sample taken for sequencing was PBMCs or T cells enriched from blood (not recorded which). This receptor was obtained from a woman in her forties or fifties who had recovered from COVID-19. In DNA, the CDR3 is TGTGCCAGCAGTTACTCAGCGGGGGACTATGGCTACACCTTC. This codes for CASSYSAGDYGYTF.